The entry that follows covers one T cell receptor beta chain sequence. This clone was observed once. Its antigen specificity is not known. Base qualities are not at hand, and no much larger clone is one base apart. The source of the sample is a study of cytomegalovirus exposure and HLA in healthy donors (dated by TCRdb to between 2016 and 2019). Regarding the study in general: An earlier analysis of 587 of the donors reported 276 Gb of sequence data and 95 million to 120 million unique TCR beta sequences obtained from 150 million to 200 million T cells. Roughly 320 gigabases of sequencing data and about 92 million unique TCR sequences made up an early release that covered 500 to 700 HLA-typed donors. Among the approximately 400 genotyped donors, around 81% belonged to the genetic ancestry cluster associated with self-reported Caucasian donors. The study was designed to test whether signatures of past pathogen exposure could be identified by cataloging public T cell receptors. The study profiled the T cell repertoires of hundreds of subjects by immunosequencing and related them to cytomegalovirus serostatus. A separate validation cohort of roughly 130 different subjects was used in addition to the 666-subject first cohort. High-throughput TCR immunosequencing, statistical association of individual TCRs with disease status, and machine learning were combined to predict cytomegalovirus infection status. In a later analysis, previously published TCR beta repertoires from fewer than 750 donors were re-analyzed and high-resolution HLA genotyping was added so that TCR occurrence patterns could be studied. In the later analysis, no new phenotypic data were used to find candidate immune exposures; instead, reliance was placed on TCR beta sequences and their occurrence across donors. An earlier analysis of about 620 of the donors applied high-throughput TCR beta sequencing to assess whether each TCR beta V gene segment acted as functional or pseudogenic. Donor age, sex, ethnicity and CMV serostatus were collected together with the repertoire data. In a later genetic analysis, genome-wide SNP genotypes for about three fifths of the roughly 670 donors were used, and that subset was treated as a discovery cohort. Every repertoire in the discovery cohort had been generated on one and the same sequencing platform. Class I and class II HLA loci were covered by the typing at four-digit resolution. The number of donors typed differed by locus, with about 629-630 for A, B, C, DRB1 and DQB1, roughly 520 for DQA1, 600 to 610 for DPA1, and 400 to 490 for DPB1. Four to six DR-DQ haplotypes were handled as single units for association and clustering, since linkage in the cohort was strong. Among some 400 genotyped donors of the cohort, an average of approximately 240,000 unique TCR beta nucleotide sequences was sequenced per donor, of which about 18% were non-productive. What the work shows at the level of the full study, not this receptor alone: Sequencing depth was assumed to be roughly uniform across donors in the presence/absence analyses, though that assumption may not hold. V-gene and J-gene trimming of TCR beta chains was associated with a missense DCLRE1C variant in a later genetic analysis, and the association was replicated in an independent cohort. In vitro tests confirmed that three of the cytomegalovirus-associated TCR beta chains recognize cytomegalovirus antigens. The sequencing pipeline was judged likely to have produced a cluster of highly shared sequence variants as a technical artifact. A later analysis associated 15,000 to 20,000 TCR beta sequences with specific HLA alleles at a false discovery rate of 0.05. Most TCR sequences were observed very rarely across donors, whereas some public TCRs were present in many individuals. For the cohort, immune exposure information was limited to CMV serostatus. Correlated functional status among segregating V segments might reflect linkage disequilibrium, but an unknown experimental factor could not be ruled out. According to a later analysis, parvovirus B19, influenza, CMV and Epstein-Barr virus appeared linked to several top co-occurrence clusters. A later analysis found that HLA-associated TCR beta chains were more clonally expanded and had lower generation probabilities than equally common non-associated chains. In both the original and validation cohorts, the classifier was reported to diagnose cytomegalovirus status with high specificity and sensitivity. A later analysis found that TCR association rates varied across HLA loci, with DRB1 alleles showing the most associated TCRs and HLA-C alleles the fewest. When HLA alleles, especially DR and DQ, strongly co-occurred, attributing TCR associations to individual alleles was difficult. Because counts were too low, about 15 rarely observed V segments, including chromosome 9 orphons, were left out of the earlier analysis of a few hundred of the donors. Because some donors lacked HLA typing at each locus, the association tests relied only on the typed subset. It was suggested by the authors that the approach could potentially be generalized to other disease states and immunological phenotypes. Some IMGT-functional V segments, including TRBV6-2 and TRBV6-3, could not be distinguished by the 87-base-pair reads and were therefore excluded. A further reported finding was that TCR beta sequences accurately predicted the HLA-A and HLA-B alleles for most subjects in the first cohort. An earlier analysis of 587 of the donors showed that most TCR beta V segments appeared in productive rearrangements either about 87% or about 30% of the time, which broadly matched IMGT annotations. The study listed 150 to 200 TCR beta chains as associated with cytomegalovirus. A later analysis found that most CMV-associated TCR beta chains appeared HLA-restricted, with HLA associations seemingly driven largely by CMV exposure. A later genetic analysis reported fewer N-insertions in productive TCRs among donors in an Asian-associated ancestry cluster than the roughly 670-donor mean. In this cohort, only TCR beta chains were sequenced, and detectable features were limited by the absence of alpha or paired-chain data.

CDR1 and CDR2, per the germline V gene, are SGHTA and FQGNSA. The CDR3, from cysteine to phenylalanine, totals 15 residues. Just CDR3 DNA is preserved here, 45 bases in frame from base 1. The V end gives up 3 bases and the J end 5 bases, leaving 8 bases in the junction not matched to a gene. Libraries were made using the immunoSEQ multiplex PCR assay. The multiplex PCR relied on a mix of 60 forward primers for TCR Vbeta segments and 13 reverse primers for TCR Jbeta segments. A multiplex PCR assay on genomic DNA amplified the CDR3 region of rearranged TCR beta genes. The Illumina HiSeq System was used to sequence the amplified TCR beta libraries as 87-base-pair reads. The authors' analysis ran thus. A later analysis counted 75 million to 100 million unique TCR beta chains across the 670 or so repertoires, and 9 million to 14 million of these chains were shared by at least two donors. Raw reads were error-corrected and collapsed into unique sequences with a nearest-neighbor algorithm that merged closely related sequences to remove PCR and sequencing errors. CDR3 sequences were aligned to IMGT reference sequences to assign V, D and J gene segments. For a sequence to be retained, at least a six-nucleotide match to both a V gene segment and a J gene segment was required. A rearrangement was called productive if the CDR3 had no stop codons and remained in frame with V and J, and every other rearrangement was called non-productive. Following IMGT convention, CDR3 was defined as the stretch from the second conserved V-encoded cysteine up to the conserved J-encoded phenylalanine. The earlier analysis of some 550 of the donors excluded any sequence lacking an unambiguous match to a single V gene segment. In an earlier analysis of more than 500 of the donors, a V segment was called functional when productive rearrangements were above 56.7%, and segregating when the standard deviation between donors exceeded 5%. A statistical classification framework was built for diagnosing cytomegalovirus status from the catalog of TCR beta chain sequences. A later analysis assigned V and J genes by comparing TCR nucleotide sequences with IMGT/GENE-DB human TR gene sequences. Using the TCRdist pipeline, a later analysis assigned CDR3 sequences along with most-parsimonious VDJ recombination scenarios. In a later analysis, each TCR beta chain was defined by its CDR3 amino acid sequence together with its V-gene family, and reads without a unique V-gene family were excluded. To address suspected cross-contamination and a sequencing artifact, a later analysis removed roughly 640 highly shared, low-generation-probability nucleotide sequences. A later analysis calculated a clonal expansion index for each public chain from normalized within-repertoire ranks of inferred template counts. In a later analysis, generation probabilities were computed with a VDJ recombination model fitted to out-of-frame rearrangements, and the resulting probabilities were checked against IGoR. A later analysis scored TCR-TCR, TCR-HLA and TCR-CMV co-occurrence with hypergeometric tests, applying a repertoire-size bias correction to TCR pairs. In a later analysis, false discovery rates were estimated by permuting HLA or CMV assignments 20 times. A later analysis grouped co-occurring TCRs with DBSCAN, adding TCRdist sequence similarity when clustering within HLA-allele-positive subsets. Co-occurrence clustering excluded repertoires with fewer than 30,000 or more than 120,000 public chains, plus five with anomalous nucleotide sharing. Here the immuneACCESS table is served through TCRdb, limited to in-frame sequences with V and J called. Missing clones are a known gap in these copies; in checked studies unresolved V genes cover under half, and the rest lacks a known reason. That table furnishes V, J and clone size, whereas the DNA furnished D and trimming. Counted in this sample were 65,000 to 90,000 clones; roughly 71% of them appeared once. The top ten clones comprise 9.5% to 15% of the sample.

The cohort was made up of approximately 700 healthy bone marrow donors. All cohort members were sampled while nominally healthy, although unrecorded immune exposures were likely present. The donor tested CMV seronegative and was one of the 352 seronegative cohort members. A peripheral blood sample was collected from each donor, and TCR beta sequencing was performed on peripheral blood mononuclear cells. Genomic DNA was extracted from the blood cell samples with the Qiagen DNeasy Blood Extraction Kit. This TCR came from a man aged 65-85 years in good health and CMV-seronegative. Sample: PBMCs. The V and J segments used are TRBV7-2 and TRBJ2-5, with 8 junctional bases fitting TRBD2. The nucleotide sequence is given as TGTGCCAGCAGCTTGGCGCTAGCGGGTTTGGAGACCCAGTACTTC. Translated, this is CASSLALAGLETQYF.